This T cell receptor (beta chain) came from a study of T cell responses to AZD1222 COVID-19 vaccine. Findings of the study overall: Among vaccine-associated CD4 TCRs, coverage spanned spike, with dominance at 160-218 and 743-854. Spike-specific TCR depth and breadth grew after two AZD1222 doses.

The method was immunoSEQ multiplex PCR; TCRdb's version includes in-frame clones alone and lacks a portion of them. This table has under 200,000 clones, 85% to 95% appearing once. In regard to this clone: Its target is unknown.

The V gene lost 2 bases and the J gene lost 9 bases, with 4 bases spanning the gap. Looked up from germline, CDR1 is KGHSH and CDR2 is LQKENI. This CDR3 is 10 amino acids long. This sequence originates from an adult in good health. V usage is TRBV18 and J usage is TRBJ1-2; no firm D call. The input for sequencing was peripheral blood, taken on day 0 of AZD1222 vaccination. CDR3 loop: CASSPERYTF. CDR3 DNA: TGTGCCAGCTCACCAGAGCGCTACACCTTC.